This passage covers 31 T cell receptor beta chains from one sample sequenced in a study of glioma-infiltrating T cells after dendritic cell vaccination. Using immunoSEQ multiplex PCR, the repertoire was profiled, and TCRdb retains in-frame clones only, with some absent. The table includes under 40,000 clones, approximately 91% detected once. The input for sequencing was blood, taken before dendritic cell vaccination. Receptors were obtained from a human donor with glioblastoma.

V usage is TRBV7-2 and J usage is TRBJ1-5; D is unclear. Germline V gene sequence: CDR1 SGHTA, CDR2 FQGNSA. The CDR3 runs 15 residues. Trimming cost V 5 bases and J 6 bases, with 17 bases left between them. The CDR3 loop reads CASSEVYSESQPQHF. The CDR3 DNA follows: TGTGCCAGCAGCGAAGTTTACTCCGAGAGTCAGCCCCAGCATTTT.

The gene calls are TRBV4-1 and TRBJ2-5, with a weak D call TRBD1 (5 bases). The length of the CDR3 is 14 residues. Trimming took 1 base from V and 3 from J, leaving 9 bases between them. Germline V lookup: CDR1 MGHRA, CDR2 YSYEKL. In DNA form, the CDR3 reads TGCGCCAGCAGCCAAGGGACAACTAAAGAGACCCAGTACTTC. Its translation is CASSQGTTKETQYF.

The V call is TRBV5-5, the J call TRBJ1-2; perhaps TRBD1 as D (5 bases). V was pared by 0 bases and J by 4 bases, with 19 bases between. The germline V gene has CDR1 SGHKS and CDR2 YYEKEE (reference sequence). This CDR3 is 17 amino acids long. The CDR3 sequence: CASSLEGRGHLVYGYTF. The CDR3 DNA follows: TGTGCCAGCAGCTTGGAGGGTCGAGGACACCTCGTCTATGGCTACACCTTC.

The table lists this clone with a count of one. The chain couples TRBV7-2 to TRBJ2-7; the D gene is possibly TRBD2 (6 bases). The CDR3 extends over 13 amino acids. Germline CDR1 reads SGHTA; CDR2 reads FQGNSA. With 5 bases removed from V and 3 bases from J, the gap between germline ends came to 11 bases. The CDR3: CASSQTSIYEQYF. DNA for the CDR3: TGTGCCAGCAGCCAGACTAGTATCTACGAGCAGTACTTC. The full variable domain, with the rest looked up from reference TRBV7-2 and TRBJ2-7, is GAGVSQSPSNKVTEKGKDVELRCDPISGHTALYWYRQSLGQGLEFLIYFQGNSAPDKSGLPSDRFSAERTGGSVSTLTIQRTQQEDSAVYLCASSQTSIYEQYFGPGTRLTVT.

For this clone: Other nucleotide sequences from this sample produce the same CDR3. The rearrangement joins TRBV18 to TRBJ1-6, with TRBD1 identical over 9 bases. The germline gives CDR1 KGHSH, CDR2 LQKENI. V gave up 4 bases and J gave up 10 bases; unmatched junction bases: 8. The CDR3 totals 15 residues. CDR3 sequence (DNA): TGTGCCAGCTCACTGGAGACAGGGGGAAAATCACCCCTCCACTTT. Translating it yields CASSLETGGKSPLHF.

V and J are TRBV6-1 and TRBJ2-2; the D is unclear. The V gene's germline CDR1 is MNHNS and CDR2 SASEGT. V lost 5 bases and J 1 base, leaving 8 bases between the germline ends. The CDR3 is made up of 14 amino acids. The CDR3 DNA reads TGTGCCAGCAGTAACCGACAGAACACCGGGGAGCTGTTTTTT. Protein: CASSNRQNTGELFF.

This clone was detected only once. V is TRBV7-9 and J is TRBJ2-6; D might be TRBD1 (6 bases). Trimming removed 2 bases from V and 1 base from J, with 12 bases in between. The CDR3 loop spans 17 amino acids. Germline V gene sequence: CDR1 SEHNR, CDR2 FQNEAQ (reference sequence). The CDR3 here is CASSLTGLQSGANVLTF. The CDR3 region has the DNA TGTGCCAGCAGCTTAACAGGGTTGCAGTCTGGGGCCAACGTCCTGACTTTC.

The chain couples TRBV5-6 to TRBJ2-5; D is unresolved. V lost 0 bases and J lost 5, with 17 bases in between. The CDR3 loop spans 16 amino acids. Germline loops: CDR1 SGHDT, CDR2 YYEEEE. The DNA for the CDR3 is TGTGCCAGCAGCTTGGTAACTTCTGAGGTTTGGGAGACCCAGTACTTC. Encoded protein: CASSLVTSEVWETQYF.

The chain couples TRBV11-2 to TRBJ2-5; 13 bases are a match to TRBD2. Germline CDR1 is SGHAT and CDR2 is FQNNGV. V trimming: 6 bases; J trimming: 2 bases; junction bases outside the gene matches: 6. The CDR3 is 16 residues long. The CDR3 DNA sequence: TGTGCCAGCAGGGAGGGGACTAGCGGGGTTCAAGAGACCCAGTACTTC. Translation: CASREGTSGVQETQYF.

The chain carries TRBV5-8 and TRBJ1-5, with 9 bases identical to TRBD1. V was clipped by 4 bases and J by 8 bases; unmatched bases: 7. Per the germline V gene, CDR1 is SGHTS and CDR2 is YDEGEE. This CDR3 region has 14 residues. Here the CDR3 reads CASSQSGQGEPQHF. DNA of the CDR3: TGTGCCAGCAGCCAATCGGGACAGGGCGAGCCCCAGCATTTT.

V and J are TRBV27 and TRBJ2-1; D ambiguous. Germline CDR1 reads MNHEY; CDR2 reads SMNVEV (reference sequence). This CDR3 region has 14 residues. Trimming pared 5 bases from V and 3 bases from J, leaving 11 bases between. Here the CDR3 DNA reads TGTGCCAGCAGTCCCTACTTTAGCTACAATGAGCAGTTCTTC. It is translated as CASSPYFSYNEQFF.

The chain employs TRBV11-2 and TRBJ1-3; D is undetermined. Germline CDR1 and CDR2: SGHAT and FQNNGV. This CDR3 comprises 17 residues. Trimming pared 1 base from V and 0 bases from J, leaving 13 bases between. Here the CDR3 reads CASSLAGSPASGNTIYF. CDR3 DNA: TGTGCCAGCAGCTTAGCGGGATCTCCTGCCTCTGGAAACACCATATATTTT. Complete variable domain (other parts from reference TRBV11-2 and TRBJ1-3): EAGVAQSPRYKIIEKRQSVAFWCNPISGHATLYWYQQILGQGPKLLIQFQNNGVVDDSQLPKDRFSAERLKGVDSTLKIQPAKLEDSAVYLCASSLAGSPASGNTIYFGEGSWLTVV.

The gene calls are TRBV5-6 and TRBJ2-7; possible D gene TRBD2, 6 bases. From germline, CDR1 is SGHDT and CDR2 YYEEEE. Trimming left V 4 bases short and J 3 bases short, with 14 bases between. The CDR3 totals 14 residues. The CDR3 nucleotides are TGTGCCAGCAGCGAACACGGAGGGGTCTACGAGCAGTACTTC. Translation: CASSEHGGVYEQYF.

This clone was picked up a small number of times. The chain links TRBV4-2 to TRBJ2-5; D may be TRBD2 (6 bases). This CDR3 has 15 residues. Trimming pared 2 bases from V and 5 bases from J, leaving 15 bases between. Germline V gene data show CDR1 as LGHNA and CDR2 as YNFKEQ. The CDR3 loop reads CASSQQVGGGETQYF. The CDR3 coding sequence is TGTGCCAGCAGCCAACAAGTAGGTGGAGGGGAGACCCAGTACTTC.

The V call is TRBV29-1, the J call TRBJ2-3; 9 bases align to TRBD1. The CDR3 is made up of 16 amino acids. Trimming cost V 3 bases and J 5 bases; bases outside gene matches: 12. The germline gives CDR1 SQVTM, CDR2 ANQGSEA. The CDR3 spells CSVDFLLQGAGDTQYF. Here the CDR3 DNA reads TGCAGCGTTGATTTTCTTTTACAGGGGGCGGGAGATACGCAGTATTTT.

Note on this clone: Germline is not matched at one junction end, which may reflect a read error. The chain employs TRBV7-7 and TRBJ2-2, with D maybe TRBD2 (5 bases). This CDR3 comprises 13 residues. CDR1 is SSHAT, CDR2 FNYEAQ, per germline (reference sequence). The DNA for the CDR3 is TGTGCTAGCAGGCCAACTAGGTCCGGGGAGCTGTTTTTT. Its translation is CASRPTRSGELFF.

The table lists this clone with a count of one. CDR3 DNA: TGCGCCAGCAGCCCCGGACACAGAGACACCGGGGAGCTGTTTTTT. Its protein is CASSPGHRDTGELFF. V gene TRBV5-1 combines with J gene TRBJ2-2, with D possibly TRBD1 on 5 matching bases. Per the germline V gene, CDR1 is SGHRS and CDR2 is YFSETQ. V dropped 4 bases and J dropped 3 bases, with 13 bases sitting between them. The CDR3 consists of 15 residues. Together with reference TRBV5-1 and TRBJ2-2, the CDR3 gives the full variable domain: KAGVTQTPRYLIKTRGQQVTLSCSPISGHRSVSWYQQTPGQGLQFLFEYFSETQRNKGNFPGRFSGRQFSNSRSEMNVSTLELGDSALYLCASSPGHRDTGELFFGEGSRLTVL.

The chain combines TRBV11-1 with TRBJ2-3; D might be TRBD1 (6 bases). Germline CDR1 reads SGHAT; CDR2 reads FQDESV (reference sequence). The CDR3 has 14 residues. V gave up 5 bases and J gave up 6 bases, with 15 bases separating them. The CDR3 is CASSPGQPRDTQYF. Written as DNA, the CDR3 is TGTGCCAGCAGCCCCGGACAGCCTAGGGATACGCAGTATTTT.

V and J are TRBV10-2 and TRBJ1-2; TRBD1 matches 8 bases. Germline V gene data show CDR1 as WSHSY and CDR2 as SAAADI. The CDR3 sequence is 14 residues long. The V and J ends lost 6 bases and 7 bases, in that order; junction bases with no gene match: 10. The CDR3 region is CASRGEGQVPGYTF. CDR3 coding DNA: TGCGCCAGCAGGGGGGAGGGACAGGTTCCTGGCTACACCTTC.

CDR3 DNA sequence: TGTGCCAGCAGTGCTGACGCCACCGCAGGTGAGCAGTTCTTC. Amino acids: CASSADATAGEQFF. The gene calls are TRBV2 and TRBJ2-1; no firm D call. V shed 4 bases and J shed 9 bases, with 16 bases lying between them. The CDR3 loop spans 14 amino acids. The V gene's germline CDR1 is SNHLY and CDR2 FYNNEI.

The V and J genes are TRBV7-9 and TRBJ2-3; 7 bases map to TRBD1. The V gene end was trimmed by 4 bases and the J gene end by 2 bases; junction bases not matched to a gene: 6. This CDR3 has 15 residues. Germline-derived CDR1 and CDR2 are SEHNR and FQNEAQ (reference sequence). This CDR3 is CASSSTGTATDTQYF. The CDR3 region has the DNA TGTGCCAGCAGCTCCACCGGGACAGCCACAGATACGCAGTATTTT.

The gene calls are TRBV6-5 and TRBJ1-1, with D perhaps matching TRBD1 (6 bases). Germline V gene sequence: CDR1 MNHEY, CDR2 SVGAGI. V lost 7 bases to trimming and J lost 2 bases, with 14 bases between them. The CDR3 runs 14 residues. The CDR3 region is CASTSDSYNTEAFF. The CDR3 nucleotides are TGTGCCAGCACCTCGGACAGCTATAACACTGAAGCTTTCTTT.

V gene TRBV5-4 combines with J gene TRBJ1-1; D remains ambiguous. CDR3 length: 16 residues. The germline V gene encodes CDR1 SGHNT and CDR2 YYREEE (reference sequence). V was clipped by 0 bases and J by 3 bases, with 15 bases between them. Here the CDR3 DNA reads TGTGCCAGCAGCTTGGCCAACGCGGGTGGGGACACTGAAGCTTTCTTT. Residues: CASSLANAGGDTEAFF.

Points on this clone: The junction does not match germline at one end; this may be a read error. Distinct nucleotide sequences in the sample also encode this CDR3. The rearrangement uses TRBV15 and TRBJ1-6; D is perhaps TRBD1 (6 bases). The CDR3 is 16 amino acids. The germline V gene encodes CDR1 LNHNV and CDR2 YYDKDF (reference sequence). CDR3 sequence reads: CATSRVGAPNNSPLHF. The CDR3 DNA reads TGTGCCACCAGCAGAGTGGGGGCTCCGAATAATTCCCCCCTCCACTTT.

This chain joins TRBV25-1 and TRBJ1-4, with D possibly matching TRBD1 (5 bases). Germline V gene data show CDR1 as MGHDK and CDR2 as SYGVNS. V lost 7 bases and J 5 bases, leaving 11 bases between the germline ends. The CDR3 is made up of 13 amino acids. CDR3 sequence reads: CASNNQGNEKLFF. CDR3 DNA: TGTGCCAGCAACAATCAGGGAAATGAAAAACTGTTTTTT.

The chain links TRBV19 to TRBJ2-5, with 9 bases matching TRBD2. V shed 7 bases, J shed 2 bases, and the junction held 11 bases outside the gene matches. CDR1 is LNHDA, CDR2 SQIVND, per germline (reference sequence). This CDR3 is 16 amino acids long. The CDR3 region is CASTWAASGAQETQYF. Here the CDR3 DNA reads TGTGCCAGTACCTGGGCGGCTAGCGGGGCGCAAGAGACCCAGTACTTC. Full variable domain (remainder filled in from reference TRBV19 and TRBJ2-5): DGGITQSPKYLFRKEGQNVTLSCEQNLNHDAMYWYRQDPGQGLRLIYYSQIVNDFQKGDIAEGYSVSREKKESFPLTVTSAQKNPTAFYLCASTWAASGAQETQYFGPGTRLLVL.

V and J are TRBV19 and TRBJ1-2; D may be TRBD1 (5 bases). The V gene's germline CDR1 is LNHDA and CDR2 SQIVND (reference sequence). This CDR3 has 14 amino acids. Trimming pared 3 bases from V and 2 bases from J, leaving 10 bases between. The CDR3 is CASSITGRNYGYTF. CDR3 in DNA: TGTGCCAGTAGTATTACAGGCAGGAACTATGGCTACACCTTC.

CDR3 sequence (DNA): TGTGCCAGCAGTGACTCCCAGGGCAGATCCCTCCACTTT. Its protein is CASSDSQGRSLHF. The chain employs TRBV6-4 and TRBJ1-6, with D possibly TRBD1 on 5 matching bases. The germline V gene has CDR1 MRHNA and CDR2 SNTAGT. The length of the CDR3 is 13 residues. The V gene lost 0 bases and the J gene lost 14 bases, with 11 bases spanning the gap.

The CDR3 is CASRPRDRVLAFF. In DNA form, the CDR3 reads TGTGCCAGCAGACCCCGGGACAGGGTTTTAGCTTTCTTT. The chain employs TRBV7-9 and TRBJ1-1; 9 positions match TRBD1. The CDR3 covers 13 residues. With V trimmed by 6 bases and J by 10 bases, 9 bases remained unmatched. Germline V gives CDR1 SEHNR, CDR2 FQNEAQ (reference sequence).

V and J are TRBV19 and TRBJ1-3, with no clear D. CDR3 length: 17 amino acids. Germline V gives CDR1 LNHDA, CDR2 SQIVND (reference sequence). Trimming took 1 base from V and 0 from J, leaving 13 bases between them. CDR3 sequence (DNA): TGTGCCAGTAGTATAGCCCCCAACACCCTCTCTGGAAACACCATATATTTT. This sequence encodes CASSIAPNTLSGNTIYF.

This chain uses TRBV14 with TRBJ2-7, with D possibly matching TRBD2 (5 bases). Germline-derived CDR1 and CDR2 are SGHDN and FVKESK. The V and J ends lost 4 bases and 2 bases respectively, with 18 bases between them. The CDR3 is 16 residues long. In DNA, the CDR3 is TGTGCCAGCAGCCCAGGACTGTGGTTTGGAGCCTACGAGCAGTACTTC. Translated, it gives CASSPGLWFGAYEQYF.